This T cell receptor (beta chain) was profiled in a study of radiation and T cells in renal cell carcinoma. After removal of 6 bases from V and 4 bases from J, the junction contained 3 bases not matched to a gene. From germline, CDR1 is SGHAT and CDR2 FQNNGV. The CDR3 runs to 15 residues. Method: immunoSEQ multiplex PCR; TCRdb's copy keeps in-frame clones and lacks some. This sample has around 78,000 clones; about 88% occur once, and the top ten carry about 6%. Indicated time point: blood 4 weeks post-SBRT, at nephrectomy. Treatment: 15 Gy SBRT to primary tumor, nephrectomy 4 weeks later. Nephrectomy followed 15 Gy stereotactic body radiation by 4 weeks. This renal cell carcinoma was of the clear cell type.

The sequence derives from a woman aged 70-85 years with renal cell carcinoma. This material consisted of blood, taken from a patient whose treatment included radiotherapy and nephrectomy. The V call is TRBV11-2, the J call TRBJ2-2, with 12 positions matching TRBD2. In nucleotides, the CDR3 is TGTGCCAGCAGGCTAGCGGGGGGGCCCACCGGGGAGCTGTTTTTT. Its protein product is CASRLAGGPTGELFF.